The rows below give T cell receptor beta chains drawn from one sample of a study of cytomegalovirus exposure and HLA in healthy donors. Profiling relied on immunoSEQ multiplex PCR, and the TCRdb table lists in-frame clones only, not all of them. The sample has about 190,000 clones; more than 65% are singletons. Sequencing was done on a sample of PBMCs. These receptors came from a woman aged 25 to 45 in good health and CMV-seropositive. The CDR3 runs from the conserved cysteine through the conserved F or W. D genes are given only for firm matches. Not every row has a clone size; where given, it reads once, few, many or a size class.

J | V | D | size | CDR3 | DNA
TRBJ2-2 | TRBV7-9 | TRBD2 | few | CSSSPSGTPRTGELFF | TGTTCCAGCAGTCCGAGCGGGACCCCGCGGACCGGGGAGCTGTTTTTT
TRBJ1-1 | TRBV6-5 | . | . | CASIRGFNTEAFF | TGTGCCAGCATCAGGGGCTTTAACACTGAAGCTTTCTTT
TRBJ2-7 | TRBV27 | TRBD2 | . | CASTSGTSGRDEQYF | TGTGCCAGCACGTCCGGGACTAGCGGGAGAGATGAGCAGTACTTC
TRBJ2-1 | TRBV11-1 | TRBD2 | medium-sized | CASSSGTDGGTGSEQFF | TGTGCCAGCAGCTCCGGGACCGACGGGGGGACCGGGAGTGAGCAGTTCTTC
TRBJ2-2 | TRBV5-6 | . | . | CASNLKTGYTGELFF | TGTGCCAGCAACTTAAAAACAGGTTACACCGGGGAGCTGTTTTTT
TRBJ2-7 | TRBV9 | TRBD1 | few | CASSVGTGLYEQYF | TGTGCCAGCAGCGTAGGGACAGGACTCTACGAGCAGTACTTC
TRBJ1-1 | TRBV7-9 | . | few | CASSLGSLRVPMNTEAFF | TGTGCCAGCAGCTTAGGTTCTCTGAGGGTCCCCATGAACACTGAAGCTTTCTTT
TRBJ2-5 | TRBV28 | . | few | CASSLLEELGTQYF | TGTGCCAGCAGTTTACTGGAGGAACTCGGGACCCAGTACTTC
TRBJ1-2 | TRBV29-1 | . | . | CSFRSGGYGYTF | TGCAGCTTCAGGTCCGGCGGGTATGGCTACACCTTC
TRBJ1-2 | TRBV6-1 | . | . | CASSDSFYGYTF | TGTGCCAGCAGTGACAGTTTCTATGGCTACACCTTC
TRBJ2-7 | TRBV6-1 | . | once | CASRVPSAYEQYF | TGTGCCAGCAGGGTCCCTAGCGCCTACGAGCAGTACTTC
TRBJ1-2 | TRBV7-9 | TRBD1 | . | CASSWDRGSGGYTF | TGTGCCAGCAGCTGGGACAGGGGTTCCGGTGGCTACACCTTC
TRBJ2-7 | TRBV18 | . | . | CASSPGHTYEQYF | TGTGCCAGCTCACCCGGACACACCTACGAGCAGTACTTC
TRBJ2-5 | TRBV27 | TRBD2 | few | CASSPTGLPEETQYF | TGTGCCAGCAGCCCTACGGGACTACCAGAAGAGACCCAGTACTTC
TRBJ1-6 | TRBV18 | . | . | CASSPHREGPLHF | TGTGCCAGCTCACCACACAGGGAAGGGCCCCTCCACTTT
TRBJ2-7 | TRBV25-1 | . | . | CASSELNYEQYF | TGTGCCAGCAGTGAATTAAACTACGAGCAGTACTTC
TRBJ1-2 | TRBV6-6 | . | . | CASSPPGGNGYTF | TGTGCCAGCAGCCCCCCGGGGGGGAATGGCTACACCTTC
TRBJ2-2 | TRBV7-6 | TRBD2 | . | CASGRLAVNTGELFF | TGTGCCAGCGGGAGACTAGCGGTGAACACCGGGGAGCTGTTTTTT
TRBJ1-5 | TRBV19 | TRBD1 | . | CASDRGDGNQPQHF | TGTGCCAGTGACAGGGGGGACGGCAATCAGCCCCAGCATTTT
TRBJ2-1 | TRBV11-3 | TRBD2 | once | CASSSSGRALYNEQFF | TGTGCCAGCAGCTCTAGCGGGAGGGCCCTCTACAATGAGCAGTTCTTC
TRBJ2-5 | TRBV27 | . | once | CASSLGGRAYVQETQYF | TGTGCCAGCAGTTTGGGTGGCAGGGCCTACGTCCAAGAGACCCAGTACTTC
TRBJ2-1 | TRBV11-2 | TRBD2 | few | CASRQPGGGYNEQFF | TGTGCCAGCAGACAACCGGGGGGGGGTTACAATGAGCAGTTCTTC
TRBJ2-6 | TRBV19 | . | . | CASSRGSGANVLTF | TGTGCCAGTAGTCGGGGGTCCGGGGCCAACGTCCTGACTTTC
TRBJ2-2 | TRBV4-1 | TRBD2 | . | CASSPQVAGYANTGELFF | TGCGCCAGCAGCCCCCAGGTAGCGGGGTACGCGAACACCGGGGAGCTGTTTTTT
TRBJ1-4 | TRBV6-1 | . | once | CAGAGNNEKLFF | TGTGCCGGGGCAGGGAATAATGAAAAACTGTTTTTT
TRBJ2-5 | TRBV18 | . | few | CASSLQELQETQYF | TGTGCCAGCTCCCTACAGGAGCTCCAAGAGACCCAGTACTTC
TRBJ2-1 | TRBV6-5 | . | few | CASSYRSQNNEQFF | TGTGCCAGCAGTTACAGAAGCCAAAACAATGAGCAGTTCTTC
TRBJ2-6 | TRBV25-1 | . | . | CASSEAGGGANVLTF | TGTGCCAGCAGTGAAGCCGGGGGTGGGGCCAACGTCCTGACTTTC
TRBJ2-2 | TRBV7-9 | TRBD2 | . | CSSSPLRGSGSGELFF | TGTTCCAGCAGCCCCCTACGCGGGAGTGGATCCGGGGAGCTGTTTTTT
TRBJ2-5 | TRBV5-5 | TRBD2 | . | CASSLELAGGLRETQYF | TGTGCCAGCAGCTTGGAACTAGCGGGAGGACTGAGGGAGACCCAGTACTTC
TRBJ1-1 | TRBV11-1 | TRBD1 | few | CASSLGVPGGGTEAFF | TGTGCCAGCAGCTTAGGGGTCCCAGGGGGAGGCACTGAAGCTTTCTTT
TRBJ2-5 | TRBV5-5 | . | few | CASSSGTYQETQYF | TGTGCCAGCAGCTCCGGGACATATCAAGAGACCCAGTACTTC